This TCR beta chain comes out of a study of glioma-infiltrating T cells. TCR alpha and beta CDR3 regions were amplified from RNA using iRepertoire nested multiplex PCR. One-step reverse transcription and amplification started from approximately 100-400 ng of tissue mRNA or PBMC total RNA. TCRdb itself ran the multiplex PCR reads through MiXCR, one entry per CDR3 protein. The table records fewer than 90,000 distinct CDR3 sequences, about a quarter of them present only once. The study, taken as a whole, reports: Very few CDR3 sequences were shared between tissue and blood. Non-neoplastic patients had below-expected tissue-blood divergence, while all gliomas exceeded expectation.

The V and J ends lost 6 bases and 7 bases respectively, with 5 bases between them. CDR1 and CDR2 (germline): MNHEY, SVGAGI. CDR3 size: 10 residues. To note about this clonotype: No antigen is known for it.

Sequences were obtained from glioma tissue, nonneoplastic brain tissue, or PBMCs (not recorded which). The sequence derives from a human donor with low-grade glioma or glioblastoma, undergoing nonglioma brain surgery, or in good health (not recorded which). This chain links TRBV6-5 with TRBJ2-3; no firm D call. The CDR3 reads CASRVYTQYF. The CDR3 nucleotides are TGTGCCAGCAGGGTTTATACGCAGTATTTT.